This TCR beta chain stems from a study of cytomegalovirus exposure and HLA in healthy donors. General study points: With later analysis, a missense DCLRE1C variant became linked to TCR beta V- and J-gene trimming. It was likely that a cluster of highly shared sequence variants was a sequencing artifact.

The PCR used 60 Vbeta and 13 Jbeta primers. The protocol was immunoSEQ multiplex PCR, while the TCRdb copy is restricted to in-frame clones and leaves out a portion. In the table there are roughly 120,000 clones, more than 65% of which are singletons. Worth noting for this clone: Its antigen is unidentified.

This CDR3 region has 15 residues. The J segment lost 9 bases and the V segment lost 1 base, leaving 8 bases of the junction unmatched. CDR1 is SGDLS and CDR2 is YYNGEE in the germline V gene. The sample consisted of PBMCs. This receptor was obtained from a human donor in good health. V and J are TRBV9 and TRBJ2-1; 9 bases match TRBD1. DNA for the CDR3: TGTGCCAGCAGCGTAAATCCGGACAGGGGAGGTGAGCAGTTCTTC. Protein sequence: CASSVNPDRGGEQFF.